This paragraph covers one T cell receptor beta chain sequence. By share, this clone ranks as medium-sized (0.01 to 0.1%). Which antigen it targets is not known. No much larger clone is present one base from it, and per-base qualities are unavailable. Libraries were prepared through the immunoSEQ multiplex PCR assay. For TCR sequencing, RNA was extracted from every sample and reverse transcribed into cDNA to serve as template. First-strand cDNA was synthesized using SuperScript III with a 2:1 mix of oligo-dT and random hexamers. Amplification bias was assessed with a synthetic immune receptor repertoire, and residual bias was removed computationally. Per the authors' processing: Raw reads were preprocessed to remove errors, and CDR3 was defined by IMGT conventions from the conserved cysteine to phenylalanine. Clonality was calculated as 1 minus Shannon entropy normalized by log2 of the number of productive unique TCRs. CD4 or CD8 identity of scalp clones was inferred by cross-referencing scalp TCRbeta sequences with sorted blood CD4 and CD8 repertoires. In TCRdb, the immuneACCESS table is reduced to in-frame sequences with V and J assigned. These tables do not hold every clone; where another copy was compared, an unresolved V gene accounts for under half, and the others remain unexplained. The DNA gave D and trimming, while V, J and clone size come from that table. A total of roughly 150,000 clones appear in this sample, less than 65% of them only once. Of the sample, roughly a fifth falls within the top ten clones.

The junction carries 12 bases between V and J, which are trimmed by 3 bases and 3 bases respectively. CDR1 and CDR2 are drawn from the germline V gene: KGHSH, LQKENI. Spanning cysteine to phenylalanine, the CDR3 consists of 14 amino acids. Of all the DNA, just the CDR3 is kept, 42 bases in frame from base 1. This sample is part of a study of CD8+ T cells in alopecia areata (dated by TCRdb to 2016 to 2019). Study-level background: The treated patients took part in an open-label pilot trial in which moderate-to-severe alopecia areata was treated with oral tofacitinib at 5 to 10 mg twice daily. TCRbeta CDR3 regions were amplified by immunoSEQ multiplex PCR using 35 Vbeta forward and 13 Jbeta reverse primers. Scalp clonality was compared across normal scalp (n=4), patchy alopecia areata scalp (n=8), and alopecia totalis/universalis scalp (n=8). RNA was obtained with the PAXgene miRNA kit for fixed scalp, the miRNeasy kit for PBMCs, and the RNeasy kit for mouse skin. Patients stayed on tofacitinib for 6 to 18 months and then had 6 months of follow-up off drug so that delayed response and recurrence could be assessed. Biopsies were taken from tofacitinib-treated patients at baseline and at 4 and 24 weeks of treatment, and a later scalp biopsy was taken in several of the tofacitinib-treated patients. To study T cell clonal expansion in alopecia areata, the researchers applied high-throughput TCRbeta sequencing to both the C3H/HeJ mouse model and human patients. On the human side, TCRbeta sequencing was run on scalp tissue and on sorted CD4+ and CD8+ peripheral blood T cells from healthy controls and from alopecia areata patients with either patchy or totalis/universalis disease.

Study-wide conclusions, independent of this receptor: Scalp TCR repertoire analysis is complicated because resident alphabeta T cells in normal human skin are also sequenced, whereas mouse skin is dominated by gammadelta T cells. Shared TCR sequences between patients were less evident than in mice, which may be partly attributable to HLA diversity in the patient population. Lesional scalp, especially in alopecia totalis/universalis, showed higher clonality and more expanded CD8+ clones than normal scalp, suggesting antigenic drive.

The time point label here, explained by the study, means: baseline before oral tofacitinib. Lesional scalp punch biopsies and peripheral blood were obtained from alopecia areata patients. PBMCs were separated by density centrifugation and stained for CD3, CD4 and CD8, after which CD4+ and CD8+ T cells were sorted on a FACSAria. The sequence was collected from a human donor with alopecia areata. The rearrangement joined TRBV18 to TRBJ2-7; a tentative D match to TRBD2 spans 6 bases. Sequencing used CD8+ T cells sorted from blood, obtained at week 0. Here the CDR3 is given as CASSPGGRYYEQYF. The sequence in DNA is TGTGCCAGCTCACCGGGAGGCCGTTACTACGAGCAGTACTTC. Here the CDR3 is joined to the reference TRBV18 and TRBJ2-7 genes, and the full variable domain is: NAGVMQNPRHLVRRRGQEARLRCSPMKGHSHVYWYRQLPEEGLKFMVYLQKENIIDESGMPKERFSAEFPKEGPSILRIQQVVRGDSAAYFCASSPGGRYYEQYFGPGTRLTVT.